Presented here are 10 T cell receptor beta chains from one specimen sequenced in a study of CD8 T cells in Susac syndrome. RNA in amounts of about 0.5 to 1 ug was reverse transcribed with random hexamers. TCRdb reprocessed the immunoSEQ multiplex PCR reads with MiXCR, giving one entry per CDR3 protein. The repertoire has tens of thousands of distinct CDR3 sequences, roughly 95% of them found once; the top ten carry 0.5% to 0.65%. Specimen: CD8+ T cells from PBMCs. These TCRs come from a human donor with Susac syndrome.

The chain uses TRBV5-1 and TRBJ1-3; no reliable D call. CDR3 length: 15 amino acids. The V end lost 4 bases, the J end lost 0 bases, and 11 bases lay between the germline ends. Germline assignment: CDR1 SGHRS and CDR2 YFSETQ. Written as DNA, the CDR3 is TGCGCCAGCAGCGCAGACCGCAGCTCTGGAAACACCATATATTTT. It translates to CASSADRSSGNTIYF.

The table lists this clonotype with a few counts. The CDR3, as DNA: TGTGCCAGCAGTCACACCGGGGAGCTGTTTTTT. Translating it yields CASSHTGELFF. This chain links TRBV12-3 or TRBV12-4 with TRBJ2-2; no definite D call. CDR3 length equals 11 residues. The V end lost 5 bases, the J end lost 3 bases, and 1 base lay between the germline ends.

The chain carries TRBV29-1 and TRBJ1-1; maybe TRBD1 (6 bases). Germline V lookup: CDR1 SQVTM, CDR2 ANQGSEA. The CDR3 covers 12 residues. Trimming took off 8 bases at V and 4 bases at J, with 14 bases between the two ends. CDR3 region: CSPHRVGTEAFF. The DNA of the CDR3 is TGCAGCCCGCACAGGGTAGGCACTGAAGCTTTCTTT. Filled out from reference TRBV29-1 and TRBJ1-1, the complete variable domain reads SAVISQKPSRDICQRGTSLTIQCQVDSQVTMMFWYRQQPGQSLTLIATANQGSEATYESGFVIDKFPISRPNLTFSTLTVSNMSPEDSSIYLCSPHRVGTEAFFGQGTRLTVV.

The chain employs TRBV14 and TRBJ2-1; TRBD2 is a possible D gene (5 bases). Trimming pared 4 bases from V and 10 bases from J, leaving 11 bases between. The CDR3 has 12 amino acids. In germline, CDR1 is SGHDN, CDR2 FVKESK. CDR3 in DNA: TGTGCCAGCAGCCGAGAGTGGGAGGAGCAGTTCTTC. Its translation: CASSREWEEQFF. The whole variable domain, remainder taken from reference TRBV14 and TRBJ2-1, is EAGVTQFPSHSVIEKGQTVTLRCDPISGHDNLYWYRRVMGKEIKFLLHFVKESKQDESGMPNNRFLAERTGGTYSTLKVQPAELEDSGVYFCASSREWEEQFFGPGTRLTVL.

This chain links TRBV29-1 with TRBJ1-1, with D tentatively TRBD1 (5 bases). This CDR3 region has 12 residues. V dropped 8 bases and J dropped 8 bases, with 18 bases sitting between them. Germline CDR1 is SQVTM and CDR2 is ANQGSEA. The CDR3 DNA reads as TGCAGCCCCGACATTGGGGGAGGCGAAGCTTTCTTT. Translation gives CSPDIGGGEAFF.

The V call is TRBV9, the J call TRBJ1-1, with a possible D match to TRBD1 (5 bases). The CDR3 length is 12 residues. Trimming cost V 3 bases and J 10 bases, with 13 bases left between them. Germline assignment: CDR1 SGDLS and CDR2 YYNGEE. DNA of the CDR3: TGTGCCAGCAGCGCCCCGGGACTGGGAGCTTTCTTT. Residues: CASSAPGLGAFF.

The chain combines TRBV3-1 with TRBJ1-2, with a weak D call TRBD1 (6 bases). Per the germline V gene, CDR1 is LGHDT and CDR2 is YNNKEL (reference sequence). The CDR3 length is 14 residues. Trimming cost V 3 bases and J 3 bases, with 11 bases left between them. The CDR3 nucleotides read TGTGCCAGCAGCCAGGGAGGGGGAGACTATGGCTACACCTTC. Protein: CASSQGGGDYGYTF.

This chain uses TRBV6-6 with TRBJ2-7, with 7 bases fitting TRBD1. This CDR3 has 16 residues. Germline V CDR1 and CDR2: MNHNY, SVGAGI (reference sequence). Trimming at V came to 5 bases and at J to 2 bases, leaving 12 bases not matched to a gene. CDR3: CASSPPDRVYPYEQYF. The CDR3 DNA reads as TGTGCCAGCAGTCCCCCCGACAGGGTGTATCCCTACGAGCAGTACTTC.

The chain's CDR3 is CATSRGRTGTYGYTF. The DNA for the CDR3 is TGTGCCACCAGCAGAGGACGAACAGGGACCTATGGCTACACCTTC. This chain connects TRBV15 to TRBJ1-2, with D possibly being TRBD1 (6 bases). The CDR3 loop spans 15 amino acids. The germline gives CDR1 LNHNV, CDR2 YYDKDF (reference sequence). Trimming took off 1 base at V and 4 bases at J, with 13 bases between the two ends.

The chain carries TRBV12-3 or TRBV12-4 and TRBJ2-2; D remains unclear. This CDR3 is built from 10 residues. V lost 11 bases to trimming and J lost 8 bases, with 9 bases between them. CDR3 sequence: CAWYRGELFF. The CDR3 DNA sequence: TGTGCCTGGTACCGGGGGGAGCTGTTTTTT.